The sequence of this TCR beta chain was determined in a study of CD8+CD57+ T cells in acquired aplastic anemia. Study at large: Sorted CD4+ and CD8+ cells gave an average of about 3.4 ug of DNA.

All patients picked for sequencing had shown, by flow cytometry, an expansion of CD8+CD57+ cells. The V gene lost 4 bases and the J gene lost 4 bases, with 12 bases spanning the gap. Looked up from germline, CDR1 is SGHKS and CDR2 is YYEKEE (reference sequence). The CDR3 is 13 residues long. TCR beta VDJ combinations and CDR3 sequences were profiled from genomic DNA. TCRdb redid the calling of the reads with MiXCR, one entry per CDR3 protein. The top ten clones hold 42% of a sample with roughly 200,000 distinct CDR3 sequences, around 63% of them seen once. The clonotype was recovered from a human donor with aplastic anemia. The chain employs TRBV5-5 and TRBJ2-7, with a tentative D call TRBD2 (6 bases). The sample taken for sequencing was sorted CD4+, CD8+, or CD8+CD57+ T cells (not recorded which) from PBMCs. This chain's CDR3 is CASSIVEGYEQYF. CDR3 sequence (DNA): TGTGCCAGCAGCATAGTGGAGGGTTACGAGCAGTACTTC.